Described below is a single T cell receptor (beta chain) sequence and its context. What it binds is unknown. This sample is part of a study of cytomegalovirus exposure and HLA in healthy donors. Study findings and constraints: While the bulk of TCR sequences proved rare, some public TCRs turned up in many donors. Some TCR beta chains (approximately 180 of them) were listed as cytomegalovirus-associated.

The ends were cut back, 7 bases at V and 4 bases at J, with 16 bases in the middle. This CDR3 has 14 residues. Germline loops: CDR1 MDHEN, CDR2 SYDVKM. Data came from immunoSEQ multiplex PCR; TCRdb stores just in-frame clones and leaves some out. The sample has some 170,000 clones, approximately 89% seen once. The chain uses TRBV28 and TRBJ1-1; no clear D gene. The clonotype comes from a man aged 18 to 29 in good health and CMV-seropositive. The specimen was PBMCs. The CDR3 region has the DNA TGTGCCAGCACCCCCAGCGAGGGAACCACTGAAGCTTTCTTT. Translating gives CASTPSEGTTEAFF.